This T cell receptor beta chain comes out of a study of beta chain features in type 1 diabetes. The CDR3 has 12 amino acids. Germline V lookup: CDR1 GTSNPN, CDR2 SVGIG (reference sequence). Trimming removed 1 base at V and 4 bases at J, with 8 bases between. This clone came up once. Antigen unknown. Study results and caveats: Shortening of TCRB CDR3s, moderate but significant, appeared in all four CD4+ subsets of Type 1 diabetes patients.

There was one heparinised blood draw per donor, averaging about 116 mL. Central memory, naive, regulatory and stem cell-like memory CD4+ cells were sorted by CD45RO/CCR7/CD25/CD127/CD95/CD27. As every portion of the isolated RNA was reverse transcribed, the sequencing read expressed TCRB transcripts. Some clones are missing from TCRdb's copy, which holds only in-frame ones; the method was immunoSEQ multiplex PCR. Of 95,000 to 150,000 clones detected, 17% appear once; the ten largest clones hold roughly 2.6%. This clonotype was obtained from a man between 18 and 29 years old with type 1 diabetes. The chain joins TRBV30 to TRBJ2-7; D gene unclear. Sequencing input: central memory CD4+ T cells from blood. This chain's CDR3 is CAWSGRKYEQYF. CDR3 DNA: TGTGCCTGGAGTGGGCGCAAGTACGAGCAGTACTTC.